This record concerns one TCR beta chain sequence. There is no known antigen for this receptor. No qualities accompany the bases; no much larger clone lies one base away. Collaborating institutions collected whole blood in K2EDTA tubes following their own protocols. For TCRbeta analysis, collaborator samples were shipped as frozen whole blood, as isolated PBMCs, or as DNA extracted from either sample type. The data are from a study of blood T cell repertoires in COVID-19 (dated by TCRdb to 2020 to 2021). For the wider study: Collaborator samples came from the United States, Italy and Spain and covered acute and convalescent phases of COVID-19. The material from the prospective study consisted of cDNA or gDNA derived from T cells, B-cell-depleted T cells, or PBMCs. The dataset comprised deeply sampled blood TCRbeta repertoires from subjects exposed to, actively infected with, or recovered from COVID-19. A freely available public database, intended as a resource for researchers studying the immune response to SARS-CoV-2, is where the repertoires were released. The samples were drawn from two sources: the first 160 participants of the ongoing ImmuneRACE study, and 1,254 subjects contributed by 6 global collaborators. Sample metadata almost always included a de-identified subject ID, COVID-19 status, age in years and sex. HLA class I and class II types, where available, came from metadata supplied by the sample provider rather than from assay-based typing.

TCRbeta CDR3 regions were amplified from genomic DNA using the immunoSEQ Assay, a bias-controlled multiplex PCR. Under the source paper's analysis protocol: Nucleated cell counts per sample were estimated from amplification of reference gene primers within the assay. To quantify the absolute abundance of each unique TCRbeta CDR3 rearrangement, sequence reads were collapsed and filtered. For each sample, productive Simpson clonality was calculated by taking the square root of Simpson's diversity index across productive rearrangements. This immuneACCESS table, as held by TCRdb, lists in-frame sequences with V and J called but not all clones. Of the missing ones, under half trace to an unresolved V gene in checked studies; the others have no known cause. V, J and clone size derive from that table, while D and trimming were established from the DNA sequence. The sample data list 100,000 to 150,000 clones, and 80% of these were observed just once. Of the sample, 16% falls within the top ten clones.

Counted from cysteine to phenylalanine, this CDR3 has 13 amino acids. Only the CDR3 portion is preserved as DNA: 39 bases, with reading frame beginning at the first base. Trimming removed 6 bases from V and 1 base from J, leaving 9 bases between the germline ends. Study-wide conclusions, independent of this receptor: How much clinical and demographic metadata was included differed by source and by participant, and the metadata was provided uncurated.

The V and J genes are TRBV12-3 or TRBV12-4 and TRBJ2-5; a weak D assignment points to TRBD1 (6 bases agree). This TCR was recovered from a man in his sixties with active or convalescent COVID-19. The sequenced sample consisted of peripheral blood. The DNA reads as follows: TGTGCCAGCAGAACAGGGACCCAAGAGACCCAGTACTTC. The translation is CASRTGTQETQYF.